What follows is one T cell receptor beta chain and its context. The antigen is unknown. The data originate from a study of type 1 regulatory T cells. About the study: This in vitro CD4 product, T-allo10, is enriched for Tr1 cells and alloantigen-specific.

TCRdb used MiXCR to reprocess the reads, holding one entry per CDR3 protein. In the table there are fewer than 70,000 distinct CDR3 sequences, around 57% of which are singletons. Trimming cost V 0 bases and J 8 bases; bases outside gene matches: 6. The CDR3 totals 15 residues. Germline CDR1 reads SGDLS; CDR2 reads YYNGEE. The sample was cultured T cells, either the whole culture or a sorted T cell fraction (not recorded which). The subset: Tr1-enriched cell product generated in vitro against host alloantigens. The receptor was isolated from a human donor in good health. V is TRBV9 and J is TRBJ2-1, with 9 bases identical to TRBD2. Written as DNA, the CDR3 is TGTGCCAGCAGCGTAGTGTTAGCGGGAGTCGATGAGCAGTTCTTC. It translates to CASSVVLAGVDEQFF.